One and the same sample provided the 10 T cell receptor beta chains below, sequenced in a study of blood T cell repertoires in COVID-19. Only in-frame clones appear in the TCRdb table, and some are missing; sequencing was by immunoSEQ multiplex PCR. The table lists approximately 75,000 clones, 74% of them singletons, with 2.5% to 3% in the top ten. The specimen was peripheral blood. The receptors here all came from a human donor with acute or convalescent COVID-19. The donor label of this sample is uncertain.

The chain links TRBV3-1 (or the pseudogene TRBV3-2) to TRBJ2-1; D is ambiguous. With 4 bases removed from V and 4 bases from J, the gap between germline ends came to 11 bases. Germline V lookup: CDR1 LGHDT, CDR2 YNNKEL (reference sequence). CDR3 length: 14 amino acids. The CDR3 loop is CASSPSALYNEQFF. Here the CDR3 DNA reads TGTGCCAGCAGCCCCTCCGCCCTATACAATGAGCAGTTCTTC.

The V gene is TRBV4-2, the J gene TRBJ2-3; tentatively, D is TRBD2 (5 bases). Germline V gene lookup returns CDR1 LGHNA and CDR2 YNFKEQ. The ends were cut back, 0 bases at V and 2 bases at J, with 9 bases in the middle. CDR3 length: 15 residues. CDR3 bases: TGTGCCAGCAGCCAAGAGGGCGGGCTCACAGATACGCAGTATTTT. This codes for CASSQEGGLTDTQYF.

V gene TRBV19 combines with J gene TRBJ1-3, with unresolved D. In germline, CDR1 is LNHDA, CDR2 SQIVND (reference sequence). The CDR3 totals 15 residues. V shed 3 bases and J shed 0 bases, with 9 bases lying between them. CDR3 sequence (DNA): TGTGCCAGTAGTATCTTAGATTACTCTGGAAACACCATATATTTT. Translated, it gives CASSILDYSGNTIYF.

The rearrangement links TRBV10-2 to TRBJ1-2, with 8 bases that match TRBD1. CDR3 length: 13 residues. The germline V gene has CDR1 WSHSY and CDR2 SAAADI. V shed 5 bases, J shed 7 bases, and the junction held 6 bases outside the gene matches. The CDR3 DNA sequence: TGCGCCAGCAGTTTGGACAGGGATAGTGGCTACACCTTC. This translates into CASSLDRDSGYTF.

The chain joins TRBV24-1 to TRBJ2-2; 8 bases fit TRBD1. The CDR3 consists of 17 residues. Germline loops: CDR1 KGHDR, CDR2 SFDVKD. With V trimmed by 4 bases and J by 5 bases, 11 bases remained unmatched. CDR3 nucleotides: TGTGCCACCAGTGACCGTAGGACAGGGAGACGGACCGGGGAGCTGTTTTTT. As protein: CATSDRRTGRRTGELFF.

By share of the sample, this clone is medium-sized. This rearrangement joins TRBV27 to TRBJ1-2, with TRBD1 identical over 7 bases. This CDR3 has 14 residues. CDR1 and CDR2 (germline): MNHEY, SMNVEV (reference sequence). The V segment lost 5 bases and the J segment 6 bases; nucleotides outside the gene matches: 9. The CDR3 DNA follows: TGTGCCAGCAGTCCTCGGACAGGAAGGAATGGCTACACCTTC. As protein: CASSPRTGRNGYTF.

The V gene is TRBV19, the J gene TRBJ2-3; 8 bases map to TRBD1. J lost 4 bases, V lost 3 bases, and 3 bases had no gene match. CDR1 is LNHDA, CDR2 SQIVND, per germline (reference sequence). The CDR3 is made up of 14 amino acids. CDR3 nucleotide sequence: TGTGCCAGTAGTATTGGGACAGGTTCAGATACGCAGTATTTT. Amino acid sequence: CASSIGTGSDTQYF.

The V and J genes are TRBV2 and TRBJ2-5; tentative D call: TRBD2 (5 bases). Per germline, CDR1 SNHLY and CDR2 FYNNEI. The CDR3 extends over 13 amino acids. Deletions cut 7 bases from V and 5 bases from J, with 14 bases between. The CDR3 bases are TGTGCCAGCAAAGCGGAACCTCCCGAGACCCAGTACTTC. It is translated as CASKAEPPETQYF.

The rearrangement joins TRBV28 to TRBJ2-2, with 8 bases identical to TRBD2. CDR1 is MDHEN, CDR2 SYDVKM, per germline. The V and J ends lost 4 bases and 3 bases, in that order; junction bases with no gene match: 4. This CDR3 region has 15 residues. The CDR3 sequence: CASSSGGAHTGELFF. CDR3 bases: TGTGCCAGCAGTTCGGGAGGGGCCCACACCGGGGAGCTGTTTTTT.

The CDR3 loop reads CASSFSRGAEAFF. The CDR3 DNA reads as TGTGCCAGCAGCTTTTCCCGGGGGGCTGAAGCTTTCTTT. V usage is TRBV5-4 and J usage is TRBJ1-1, with a possible D match to TRBD1 (5 bases). Germline loops: CDR1 SGHNT, CDR2 YYREEE (reference sequence). The V end was cut by 2 bases, the J end by 6 bases, with 11 bases between. The length of the CDR3 is 13 residues. The full variable domain, completed using reference TRBV5-4 and TRBJ1-1, is ETGVTQSPTHLIKTRGQQVTLRCSSQSGHNTVSWYQQALGQGPQFIFQYYREEENGRGNFPPRFSGLQFPNYSSELNVNALELDDSALYLCASSFSRGAEAFFGQGTRLTVV.